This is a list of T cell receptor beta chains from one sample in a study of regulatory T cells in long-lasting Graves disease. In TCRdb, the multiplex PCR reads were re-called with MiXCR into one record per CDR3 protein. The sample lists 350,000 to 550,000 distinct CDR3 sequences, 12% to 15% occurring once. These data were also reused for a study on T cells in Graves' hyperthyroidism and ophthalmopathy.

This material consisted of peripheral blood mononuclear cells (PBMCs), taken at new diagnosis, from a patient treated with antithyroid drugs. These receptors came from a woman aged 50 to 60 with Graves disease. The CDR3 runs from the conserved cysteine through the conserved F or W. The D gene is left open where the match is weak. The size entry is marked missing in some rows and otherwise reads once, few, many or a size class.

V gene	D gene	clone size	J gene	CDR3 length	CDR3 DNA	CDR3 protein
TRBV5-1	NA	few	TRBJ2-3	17	TGCGCCAGCAGCTTGGCCTCTCCCGGGTCTGGGACAGATACGCAGTATTTT	CASSLASPGSGTDTQYF
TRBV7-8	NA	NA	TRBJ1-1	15	TGTGCCAGCAGCTTAGGACCACAGATGAACACTGAAGCTTTCTTT	CASSLGPQMNTEAFF
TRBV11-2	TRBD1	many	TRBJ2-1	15	TGTGCCAGCAGCTTTCGACAGGGCTACTACAATGAGCAGTTCTTC	CASSFRQGYYNEQFF
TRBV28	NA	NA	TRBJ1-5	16	TGTGCCAGCAGTTTCGGGCAGCCCCTATACAATCAGCCCCAGCATTTT	CASSFGQPLYNQPQHF
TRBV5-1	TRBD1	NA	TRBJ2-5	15	TGCGCCAGCAACTCCGGGACAGGGATCCAAGAGACCCAGTACTTC	CASNSGTGIQETQYF
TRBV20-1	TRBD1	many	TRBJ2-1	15	TGCAGTGCTAGACCGCCGGGACAGGCCTACAATGAGCAGTTCTTC	CSARPPGQAYNEQFF
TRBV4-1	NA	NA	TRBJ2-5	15	TGCGCCAGCAGCCAAGTAAGGTCAGAGGTCGAGACCCAGTACTTC	CASSQVRSEVETQYF
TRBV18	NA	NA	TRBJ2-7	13	TGTGCCAGCTCGGACGGACATTCCTACGAGCAGTACTTC	CASSDGHSYEQYF
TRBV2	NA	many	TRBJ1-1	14	TGTGCCAGCAGTGCGGAGGTTCTGAACACTGAAGCTTTCTTT	CASSAEVLNTEAFF
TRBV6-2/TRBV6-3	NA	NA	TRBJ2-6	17	TGTGCCAGCAGTTACTCGATCACGGGACGTGGGGCCAACGTCCTGACTTTC	CASSYSITGRGANVLTF
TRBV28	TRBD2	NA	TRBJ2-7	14	TGTGCCAGCAGTTTTCGGGGGGTAAGCTACGAGCAGTACTTC	CASSFRGVSYEQYF
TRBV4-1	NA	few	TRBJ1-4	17	TGCGCCAGCAGCCAACCTCTAACGCCCAGCGGTCATGAAAAACTGTTTTTT	CASSQPLTPSGHEKLFF
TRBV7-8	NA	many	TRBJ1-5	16	TGTGCCAGCAGCTTAGTCGAGGGGGTTAGCAATCAGCCCCAGCATTTT	CASSLVEGVSNQPQHF
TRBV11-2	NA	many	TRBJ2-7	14	TGTGCCAGCAGCTTAGATTTACGGGGCTACGAGCAGTACTTC	CASSLDLRGYEQYF